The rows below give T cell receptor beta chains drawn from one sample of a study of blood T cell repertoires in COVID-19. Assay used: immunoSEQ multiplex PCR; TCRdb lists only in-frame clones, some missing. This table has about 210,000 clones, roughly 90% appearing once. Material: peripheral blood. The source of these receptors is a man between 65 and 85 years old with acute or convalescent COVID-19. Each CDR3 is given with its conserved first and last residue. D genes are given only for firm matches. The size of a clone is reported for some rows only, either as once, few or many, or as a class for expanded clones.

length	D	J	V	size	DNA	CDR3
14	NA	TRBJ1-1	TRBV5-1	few	TGCGCCAGCAGCTTGGGGACAGCGAACACTGAAGCTTTCTTT	CASSLGTANTEAFF
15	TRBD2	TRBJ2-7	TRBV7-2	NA	TGTGCCAGCAGCCCCACTAGCGGGCCCTCCTACGAGCAGTACTTC	CASSPTSGPSYEQYF
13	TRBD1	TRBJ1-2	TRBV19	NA	TGTGCCAGTATGGGACAGGGGAACTATGGCTACACCTTC	CASMGQGNYGYTF
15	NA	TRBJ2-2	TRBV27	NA	TGTGCCAGCAGACTTATGACAGCCGTGGTCGGGGAGCTGTTTTTT	CASRLMTAVVGELFF
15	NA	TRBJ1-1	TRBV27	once	TGTGCCAGCAGTTTTAGAGGGATAGTGAACACTGAAGCTTTCTTT	CASSFRGIVNTEAFF
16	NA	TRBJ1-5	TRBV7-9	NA	TGTGCCAGCAGCTTAGGGGGGGGCGGATTCAATCAGCCCCAGCATTTT	CASSLGGGGFNQPQHF
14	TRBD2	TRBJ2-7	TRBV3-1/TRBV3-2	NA	TGTGCCAGCAGCCTCGGACTAGCGGGATACGAGCAGTACTTC	CASSLGLAGYEQYF
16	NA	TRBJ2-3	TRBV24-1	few	TGTGCCACCAGTGATGTAAGTGCGTCTAGCACAGATACGCAGTATTTT	CATSDVSASSTDTQYF
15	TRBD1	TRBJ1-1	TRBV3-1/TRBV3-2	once	TGTGCCAGCAGCCAAGGGACAGGGTTAGGTACTGAAGCTTTCTTT	CASSQGTGLGTEAFF
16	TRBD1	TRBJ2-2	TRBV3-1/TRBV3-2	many	TGTGCCAGCAGCCAAGAGGACAGGGGGCTTGTCGGGGAGCTGTTTTTT	CASSQEDRGLVGELFF
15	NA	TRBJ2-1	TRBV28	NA	TGTGCCAGCACCGAAGATGGGAGTAACAACAATGAGCAGTTCTTC	CASTEDGSNNNEQFF
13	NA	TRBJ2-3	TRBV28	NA	TGTGCCAGCAGGGAGGGCACGGGAGATACGCAGTATTTT	CASREGTGDTQYF
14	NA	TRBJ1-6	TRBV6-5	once	TGTGCCAGCAATATTCGGGGAGGTAATTCACCCCTCCACTTT	CASNIRGGNSPLHF
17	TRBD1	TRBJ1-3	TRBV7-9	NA	TGTGCCAGCAGCTTAGACTCCGGGACAGGGGCTGGAAACACCATATATTTT	CASSLDSGTGAGNTIYF
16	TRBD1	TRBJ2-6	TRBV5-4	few	TGTGCCAGCAGCTGGGCCGGGACAGGGACGTCCGGCGTCCTGACTTTC	CASSWAGTGTSGVLTF
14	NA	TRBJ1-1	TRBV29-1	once	TGCAGCGTTGAAGCTCGTACGGGTAACACTGAAGCTTTCTTT	CSVEARTGNTEAFF
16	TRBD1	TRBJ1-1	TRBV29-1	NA	TGCAGCGTTGCTAAAGGACAGGATCCTTGGGGCACTGAAGCTTTCTTT	CSVAKGQDPWGTEAFF
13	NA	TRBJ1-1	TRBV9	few	TGTGCCAGCAGCCACAGGGCCCTCTCTGAAGCTTTCTTT	CASSHRALSEAFF
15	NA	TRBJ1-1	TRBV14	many	TGTGCCAGCAGCCACAGGGACTTCCTGAACACTGAAGCTTTCTTT	CASSHRDFLNTEAFF
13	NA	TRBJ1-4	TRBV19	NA	TGTGCCAGTAGTATGGGCGGGTTCGGAAAACTGTTTTTT	CASSMGGFGKLFF
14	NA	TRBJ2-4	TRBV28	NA	TGTGCCAGCAGTCCCGCGCGGGGCAAAAACATTCAGTACTTC	CASSPARGKNIQYF
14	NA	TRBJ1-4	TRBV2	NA	TGTGCCAGCAGTGATCGGAGTCCCGGAGAAAAACTGTTTTTT	CASSDRSPGEKLFF
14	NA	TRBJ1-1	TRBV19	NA	TGTGCCAGTAGTAACATGAGGGGACAAACTGAAGCTTTCTTT	CASSNMRGQTEAFF
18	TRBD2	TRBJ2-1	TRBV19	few	TGTGCCAGTAGTGGCGGACTAGCGGGAGTCCCCCCCTACAATGAGCAGTTCTTC	CASSGGLAGVPPYNEQFF
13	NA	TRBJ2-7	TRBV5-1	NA	TGCGCCAGCAGCGGCAGCGTCACCTACGAGCAGTACTTC	CASSGSVTYEQYF
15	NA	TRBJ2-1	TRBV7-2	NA	TGTGCCAGCAGCTTTAGCTACGGCTCCTACAATGAGCAGTTCTTC	CASSFSYGSYNEQFF
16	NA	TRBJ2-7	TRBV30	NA	TGTGCCTGGTCCCCCCAAGGGGGGGCCCTAAGTTACGAGCAGTACTTC	CAWSPQGGALSYEQYF
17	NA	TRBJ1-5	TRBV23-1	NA	TGCGCCAGCAGTTTTAACAGTAGGGGAAAGCCCAATCAGCCCCAGCATTTT	CASSFNSRGKPNQPQHF
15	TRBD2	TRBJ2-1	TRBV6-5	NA	TGTGCCAGCAGCCCACTAGCGGGAGAATCGGATGAGCAGTTCTTC	CASSPLAGESDEQFF
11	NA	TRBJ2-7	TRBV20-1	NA	TGCAGTGCTAGCCATTCCTACGAGCAGTACTTC	CSASHSYEQYF
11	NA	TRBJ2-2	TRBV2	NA	TGTGCCAGCAGCGTTATCGGGGAGCTGTTTTTT	CASSVIGELFF
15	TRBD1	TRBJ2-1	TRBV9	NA	TGTGCCAGCAGCATACGGGACAGCTCCTACAATGAGCAGTTCTTC	CASSIRDSSYNEQFF
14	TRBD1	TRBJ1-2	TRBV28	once	TGTGCCAGCAGTTTTAGCGGGACAGCCTATGGCTACACCTTC	CASSFSGTAYGYTF
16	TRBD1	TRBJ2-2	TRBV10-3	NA	TGTGCCATCAGTGTAGGGACAGGGGAAGTCACCGGGGAGCTGTTTTTT	CAISVGTGEVTGELFF
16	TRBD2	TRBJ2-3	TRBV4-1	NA	TGCGCCAGCACGGGAGTTCTGGGAGGGGGCACAGATACGCAGTATTTT	CASTGVLGGGTDTQYF
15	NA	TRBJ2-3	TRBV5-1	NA	TGCGCCAGCAGCTTTAGCGGAGACCGCACAGATACGCAGTATTTT	CASSFSGDRTDTQYF
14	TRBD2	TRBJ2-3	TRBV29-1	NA	TGCAGCGTTGCGACTAGCGGGAGAGCAGATACGCAGTATTTT	CSVATSGRADTQYF
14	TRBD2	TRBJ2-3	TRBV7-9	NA	TGTGCCAGCAGCTTAGAGGAGGGGAGGGCTACGCAGTATTTT	CASSLEEGRATQYF
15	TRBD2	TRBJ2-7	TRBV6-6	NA	TGTGCCAGCAGTGCTAGCGGGAGAGGGCCACGGGAGCAGTACTTC	CASSASGRGPREQYF
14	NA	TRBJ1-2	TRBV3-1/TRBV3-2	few	TGTGCCAGCAGCCAAGAAGCCGGGAGCTATGGCTACACCTTC	CASSQEAGSYGYTF
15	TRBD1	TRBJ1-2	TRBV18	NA	TGTGCCAGCTCACCAGACGGGACAGGTAGCTATGGCTACACCTTC	CASSPDGTGSYGYTF
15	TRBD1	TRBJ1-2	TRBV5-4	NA	TGTGCCAGCAGCTTGGGGGACAGGATAAACTATGGCTACACCTTC	CASSLGDRINYGYTF
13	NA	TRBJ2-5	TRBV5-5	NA	TGTGCCAGCAGCTTGCAGGGGCGGGAGACCCAGTACTTC	CASSLQGRETQYF
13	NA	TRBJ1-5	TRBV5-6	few	TGTGCCAGCAGTTGGCAGAATTCGCAGCCCCAGCATTTT	CASSWQNSQPQHF
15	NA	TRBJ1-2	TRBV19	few	TGTGCCAGTAGTATAGATCAGTCGATGCGGGTTGGCTACACCTTC	CASSIDQSMRVGYTF
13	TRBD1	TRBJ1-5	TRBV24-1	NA	TGTGCCACCGCCGGGACAGGTAATCAGCCCCAGCATTTT	CATAGTGNQPQHF
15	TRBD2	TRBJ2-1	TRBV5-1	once	TGCGCCAGCAGCCGTAGCGGGAGGGCTGTCAATGAGCAGTTCTTC	CASSRSGRAVNEQFF
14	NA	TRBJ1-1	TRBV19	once	TGTGCCAGTAGTATGTTTATCGGGAACACTGAAGCTTTCTTT	CASSMFIGNTEAFF
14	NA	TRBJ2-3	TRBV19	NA	TGTGCCAGTAGTACTACAGTAAGCACAGATACGCAGTATTTT	CASSTTVSTDTQYF
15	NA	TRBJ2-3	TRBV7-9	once	TGTGCCAGCAGCCGGACCCGCGGAGGGACAGATACGCAGTATTTT	CASSRTRGGTDTQYF